A selection of T cell receptor beta chains follows, all from one sample in a study of a mutant IDH1 vaccine in newly diagnosed glioma. These receptors have no known antigen. Generated by immunoSEQ multiplex PCR, the TCRdb table keeps only in-frame clones and is missing some. The top ten hold about 5% of the sample, which has under 45,000 clones, around four fifths seen once. Sequenced material: PBMCs, taken from a glioma patient whose treatment included an IDH1 peptide vaccine. Every receptor here comes from a man in his fifties or sixties with glioma. The CDR3 runs from the conserved cysteine through the conserved F or W. D genes are given only for firm matches. Only part of the rows carry a size: once, few, many, or a class if the clone is expanded.

>-|-|TRBJ1-2|TRBV30
TGTGCCTGGAGCGCCCCCCCGGGGGGCTACACCTTC
CAWSAPPGGYTF
>few|TRBD1|TRBJ2-7|TRBV4-1
TGCGCCAGCAGCCAAGTTGAGACAGGGGGCTACGAGCAGTACTTC
CASSQVETGGYEQYF
>-|TRBD2|TRBJ2-2|TRBV5-4
TGTGCCAGCAGCTTGAAAACTAGCGGGGGGGACGGGGAGCTGTTTTTT
CASSLKTSGGDGELFF
>-|TRBD1|TRBJ2-7|TRBV28
TGTGCCAGTCGACAGGGGGGCTCCTACGAGCAGTACTTC
CASRQGGSYEQYF
>-|-|TRBJ1-3|TRBV7-9
TGTGCCAGCAGCCTCGGCCAGGGCTTAGTTGGAAACACCATATATTTT
CASSLGQGLVGNTIYF
>-|TRBD1|TRBJ1-2|TRBV6-1
TGTGCCAGCAGTGAACTGGACAGGCATGGCTACACCTTC
CASSELDRHGYTF
>few|-|TRBJ1-1|TRBV19
TGTGCCAGTAGTTGGGAAACTGAAGCTTTCTTT
CASSWETEAFF
>few|-|TRBJ1-1|TRBV5-1
TGCGCCAGCAGCTTGCAGGCCAGGAATGATGAAGCTTTCTTT
CASSLQARNDEAFF
>-|-|TRBJ2-7|TRBV19
TGTGCCAGTAGTATAACCGCCGCGACAGGAGTCTCCTACGAGCAGTACTTC
CASSITAATGVSYEQYF
>-|-|TRBJ1-5|TRBV18
TGTGCCAGCTCGTACACACCAGACAATGAGCCCCAGCATTTT
CASSYTPDNEPQHF
>-|-|TRBJ1-4|TRBV14
TGTGCCAGCAGCCAAGGTGGTCGGGAAAAACTGTTTTTT
CASSQGGREKLFF
>-|-|TRBJ2-6|TRBV6-5
TGTGCCAGCAGTTACACAGCCTCTGGGGCCAACGTCCTGACTTTC
CASSYTASGANVLTF
>few|TRBD1|TRBJ2-2|TRBV9
TGTGCCAGCAGCGTTGGGACAGAGGGCGGGGAGCTGTTTTTT
CASSVGTEGGELFF
>once|-|TRBJ1-6|TRBV9
TGTGCCAGCAGCGTAAAAGGGAGTTCCAATTCACCCCTCCACTTT
CASSVKGSSNSPLHF
>-|-|TRBJ1-4|TRBV4-2
TGTGCCAGCAGCCAAGACGGGGGATTCGGTGAAAAACTGTTTTTT
CASSQDGGFGEKLFF
>medium-sized|TRBD1|TRBJ2-7|TRBV27
TGTGCCAGCAGGACCGAGGACAGGGGAACCTACGAGCAGTACTTC
CASRTEDRGTYEQYF
>-|-|TRBJ1-2|TRBV6-5
TGTGCCAGCAGCCTTGGGGGGTCGGGGGGTGGCTACACCTTC
CASSLGGSGGGYTF
>-|-|TRBJ1-2|TRBV5-4
TGTGCCAGCAGCCACTGGACGGGACAAAACTATGGCTACACCTTC
CASSHWTGQNYGYTF
>-|TRBD1|TRBJ1-2|TRBV7-8
TGTGCCAGCAGTCCCGGGACAGGGGTCGGTGGCTACACCTTC
CASSPGTGVGGYTF
>-|-|TRBJ2-7|TRBV30
TGTGCCTGGGCCCGCGGAGTCTCCTACGAGCAGTACTTC
CAWARGVSYEQYF
>-|-|TRBJ1-2|TRBV6-1
TGTGCCAGCAGTGAAGATACCTATGGCTACACCTTC
CASSEDTYGYTF
>once|-|TRBJ1-2|TRBV7-9
TGTGCCAGCAGTTCTGGACCTATAACGGCCTATGGCTACACCTTC
CASSSGPITAYGYTF